Sequencing of this T cell receptor (beta chain) was carried out in a study of T cells in Graves' hyperthyroidism and ophthalmopathy. Study observations and caveats: The model identified upcoming ophthalmopathy a median 6.5 months ahead of onset. Among thyroid clonotypes expanded above 0.001, most also appeared in blood.

Germline V CDR1 and CDR2: MGHRA, YSYEKL. The CDR3 is 17 amino acids. With 1 base clipped from V and 4 bases from J, the junction kept 11 bases outside the gene matches. In the ophthalmopathy cohort, Clinical Activity Score was at least 3, NOSPECS grade at least 4, and duration under 3 months. Researchers barred patients who had uncontrolled infection, other autoimmune disease, pregnancy or lactation. This clonotype was seen many times. Antigen unknown. Amplification of TCR beta CDR3 regions was performed using RNA transcripts as template. HTBI primers were the set used in a first-round RT-PCR of the TCR CDR3. TCRdb independently ran MiXCR on the multiplex PCR reads; one entry per CDR3 protein. The sample has 550,000 to 700,000 distinct CDR3 sequences; approximately 15% are singletons.

The receptor's source is a woman in her thirties or forties with Graves' ophthalmopathy. Input material: blood. The chain is built from TRBV4-1 and TRBJ2-5; 8 bases fit TRBD2. The CDR3 DNA sequence: TGCGCCAGCAGCCAAGGAGTCCAGCGGGAGCCGGGAGAGACCCAGTACTTC. As protein: CASSQGVQREPGETQYF.